The entry below describes one T cell receptor (beta chain). The conserved final phenylalanine or tryptophan is absent from the CDR3, which likely points to a read error. PCR employed 60 Vbeta and 13 Jbeta primers. Sequenced by immunoSEQ multiplex PCR; TCRdb stores in-frame clones only, minus some. Its listing shows about 200,000 clones. The data derive from a study of cytomegalovirus exposure and HLA in healthy donors. V was pared by 0 bases and J by 6 bases, with 9 bases between. Per germline, CDR1 SGHRS and CDR2 YFSETQ. This CDR3 is built from 13 residues. The receptor's source is a girl aged 2-10 years in good health and CMV-seropositive. This chain uses TRBV5-1 with TRBJ1-1; weak D call: TRBD1 (6 bases). The specimen sequenced was PBMCs. CDR3 region: CASSLVTGSEAFS. The CDR3 DNA sequence: TGCGCCAGCAGCTTGGTCACAGGGTCTGAAGCTTTCTCT.